The clone carrying this TCR beta chain was observed a few times. Its matching antigen is unknown. This entry comes from a study of T-cell memory formation after mild COVID-19. Barcoded TCR alpha and TCR beta cDNA libraries with UMIs came from 5'RACE using constant-segment primers. TCRdb reanalysed the 5' RACE reads using MiXCR and keeps one entry per CDR3 protein. The profile shows just over 350,000 distinct CDR3 sequences, approximately 15% of them singletons. The CDR3 covers 16 residues. The V segment lost 0 bases and the J segment 9 bases; nucleotides outside the gene matches: 11. Germline CDR1 and CDR2: SGHDT and YYEEEE. Whole-study findings and limits: Contracting clones, day 15 to 85, had balanced CD4/CD8, and later expanders favored CD4+. In second-wave clones peaking day 37, SARS-CoV-2 specificity remained unconfirmed. Memory cells collected pre-infection included some clones that later responded, suggesting cross-reactive memory joined.

The specimen was PBMCs or a T cell subset sorted from them (not recorded which). The V call is TRBV5-6, the J call TRBJ2-1; TRBD2 agrees at 8 bases. This sequence originates from a man between 18 and 29 years old who had mild COVID-19 (a few samples of this study predate the infection). Cell type and time point are not known. The CDR3 DNA sequence: TGTGCCAGCAGCTTGGGGGGACTAGGCTTTTTCGGTGAGCAGTTCTTC. As protein: CASSLGGLGFFGEQFF. Full variable domain (rest looked up from reference TRBV5-6 and TRBJ2-1): DAGVTQSPTHLIKTRGQQVTLRCSPKSGHDTVSWYQQALGQGPQFIFQYYEEEERQRGNFPDRFSGHQFPNYSSELNVNALLLGDSALYLCASSLGGLGFFGEQFFGPGTRLTVL.